This is a list of T cell receptor beta chains from one sample in a study of T cell repertoires in cytomegalovirus infection. These receptors have no known antigen. In TCRdb, the reads were re-called with MiXCR into one record per CDR3 protein. The sample yields 750,000 to 900,000 distinct CDR3 sequences, 25% to 30% seen once. The source material was cultured CD8+ T cells from PBMCs, sampled from culture after CMV antigen stimulation. The receptor source for this set is a human donor in good health (CMV status not recorded). Some clones in this sample may be carry-over from other donors' samples. Each CDR3 is given without its conserved first and last residue. The order of the fields is V gene, CDR3 length, J gene, CDR3 protein.

TRBV4-1,10,TRBJ2-1,ASRDSRNEQF
TRBV12-5,10,TRBJ1-1,ASGAWDTEAF
TRBV29-1,10,TRBJ1-2,SVEAGDYGYT
TRBV5-4,16,TRBJ2-1,ASSLVPPGSGGADEQF
TRBV12-3/TRBV12-4,10,TRBJ1-2,ASSWAYYGYT
TRBV27,10,TRBJ1-1,ASTRARTEAF
TRBV4-1,13,TRBJ2-5,ASSQGLAGGRAQY
TRBV7-3,13,TRBJ2-1,ASSSSGTGYNEQF
TRBV6-6,14,TRBJ2-2,ASSARLAGRPGELF
TRBV27,13,TRBJ2-7,ASSLTPSNSYEQY
TRBV20-1,12,TRBJ2-7,SVNLWGSSLEQY
TRBV19,11,TRBJ2-5,ASSPRLAETQY
TRBV7-9,15,TRBJ1-6,ASSSAPGLFYNSPLH
TRBV6-1,12,TRBJ2-1,ASSEWEGTRGQF
TRBV6-1,11,TRBJ1-1,ASSESRPTEAF
TRBV7-9,14,TRBJ1-6,ASSVGGGAYNSPLH
TRBV10-3,13,TRBJ2-7,AISESIGVRAEQY
TRBV15,12,TRBJ1-5,ATSRDTKKQPQH
TRBV13,12,TRBJ2-5,ASSQDRGRETQY
TRBV6-8,9,TRBJ2-3,ATMNTDTQY
TRBV4-1,13,TRBJ1-1,ASSQRDLGYTEAF
TRBV12-3/TRBV12-4,17,TRBJ2-6,ASSHPKTVFRSGANVLT
TRBV6-1,15,TRBJ1-1,ASSEAGTGYFGPEAF
TRBV2,12,TRBJ1-1,ASRLGQENTEAF
TRBV7-9,14,TRBJ2-1,ASSSPAGGHYNEQF
TRBV7-6,14,TRBJ1-4,ASSLVDGGINEKLF
TRBV6-1,11,TRBJ1-2,ASSGQGLFGYT
TRBV6-2/TRBV6-3,16,TRBJ1-5,ASSYSLPTGRQDQPQH
TRBV24-1,14,TRBJ2-3,ATSEPTFTSTDTQY
TRBV15,11,TRBJ1-2,ATDNPGGYGYT
TRBV6-1,13,TRBJ2-4,ASSEATPGADIQY
TRBV20-1,15,TRBJ2-3,SARALGVRPSTDTQY
TRBV7-6,12,TRBJ2-2,ASSLASPTGELF
TRBV6-1,18,TRBJ2-4,ASSFRSFRSDRGTKNIQY
TRBV5-5,13,TRBJ2-1,ASSSGYRDYNEQF
TRBV7-4,14,TRBJ2-3,ASSSRTGPSTDAQY
TRBV6-8,13,TRBJ2-2,ASSLMQGDTGELF
TRBV4-2,12,TRBJ1-4,ASSQDRFSEKLF
TRBV2,10,TRBJ1-3,AAAGSGNTIY
TRBV11-3,12,TRBJ2-1,ASSTSGGDNEQF